These 15 T cell receptor beta chains were sequenced from one sample in a study of Graves' ophthalmopathy and Graves' hyperthyroidism. RNA transcripts were the source from which TCR beta CDR3 regions were amplified. After a first-round RT-PCR with HTBI primers, a second-round multiplex PCR was run. Each CDR3 protein is one row after TCRdb ran MiXCR on the multiplex PCR reads. Counted here are approximately 480,000 distinct CDR3 sequences, roughly an eighth occurring once; the ten biggest clones make up 8% to 10%. The sample taken for sequencing was blood. Source of these receptors: a woman aged 25-40 years with Graves' ophthalmopathy.

This clonotype was counted ten times or more. V gene TRBV12-3 or TRBV12-4 combines with J gene TRBJ1-1; D uncertain. V lost 6 bases and J lost 3, with 11 bases in between. The CDR3 runs to 13 residues. This CDR3 is CASSSWGDTEAFF. The CDR3 DNA is TGTGCCAGCAGCTCCTGGGGTGACACTGAAGCTTTCTTT.

The table lists this clonotype with many counts. The rearrangement uses TRBV30 and TRBJ2-3; TRBD2 agrees at 7 bases. The CDR3 consists of 14 residues. Germline V lookup: CDR1 GTSNPN, CDR2 SVGIG (reference sequence). The V segment lost 2 bases and the J segment 1 base; nucleotides outside the gene matches: 3. DNA of the CDR3: TGTGCCTGGAGTACCCGGGGGGGCACAGATACGCAGTATTTT. Its protein is CAWSTRGGTDTQYF.

There are a few counts of this clonotype. Its ends do not fully match the called genes, so a read error is possible. The CDR3 reads CVSSPGQGVGYGYTF. The CDR3 DNA reads as TGCGTCAGCAGCCCCGGACAGGGTGTAGGCTATGGCTACACCTTC. V usage is TRBV4-1 and J usage is TRBJ1-2; TRBD1 agrees at 8 bases. Germline V lookup: CDR1 MGHRA, CDR2 YSYEKL. The CDR3 consists of 15 residues.

This clonotype was detected many times. The chain couples TRBV11-2 to TRBJ2-2; no firm D call. This CDR3 region has 15 residues. Trimming took 0 bases from V and 1 from J, leaving 6 bases between them. CDR1 SGHAT and CDR2 FQNNGV come from the germline V gene. The CDR3 protein is CASSLDGRNTGELFF. DNA for the CDR3: TGTGCCAGCAGCTTAGACGGAAGGAACACCGGGGAGCTGTTTTTT.

Points on this clonotype: One base away lies a much larger clone, so this may be a sequencing read error. The rearrangement links TRBV19 to TRBJ2-2, with D perhaps given as TRBD1 or TRBD2 (7 bases each). CDR1 and CDR2 from the germline V gene are LNHDA and SQIVND (reference sequence). The V end was cut by 7 bases, the J end by 4 bases, with 16 bases between. CDR3 length: 15 residues. CDR3: CASTGGGDSTGELFF. CDR3 nucleotides: TGTGCCAGTACAGGGGGAGGGGATAGCACCGGGGAGCTGTTTTTT.

The rearrangement uses TRBV3-1 and TRBJ2-7; TRBD1 matches 9 bases. Germline V CDR1 and CDR2: LGHDT, YNNKEL (reference sequence). Trimming took 5 bases from V and 4 from J; bases not matched to a gene: 6. The CDR3 consists of 14 residues. CDR3 sequence (DNA): TGTGCCAGCAGCGTGGACAGGGGAGGGTACGAGCAGTACTTC. Translation: CASSVDRGGYEQYF.

This clonotype was counted between two and nine times. The V gene is TRBV6-1, the J gene TRBJ2-7; 9 positions match TRBD1. The CDR3 has 14 amino acids. Germline V gives CDR1 MNHNS, CDR2 SASEGT. V trimming: 5 bases; J trimming: 6 bases; junction bases outside the gene matches: 8. CDR3 DNA sequence: TGTGCCAGCAGTCAAACCGGGACAGGGACCGAGCAGTACTTC. Translation: CASSQTGTGTEQYF.

This clonotype was found many times. The chain combines TRBV6-5 with TRBJ1-2; the match to TRBD1 covers 7 bases. With 6 bases clipped from V and 4 bases from J, the junction kept 2 bases outside the gene matches. The CDR3 is 12 residues long. The germline gives CDR1 MNHEY, CDR2 SVGAGI. CDR3 coding DNA: TGTGCCAGCAGACAGGGGAGCTATGGCTACACCTTC. Protein: CASRQGSYGYTF.

This clonotype has at least ten counts. This rearrangement joins TRBV6-2 or TRBV6-3 to TRBJ1-1; tentatively, D is TRBD1 (5 bases). CDR1 is MNHEY and CDR2 is SVGEGT in the germline V gene. The V gene lost 10 bases and the J gene lost 0 bases, with 12 bases spanning the gap. CDR3 length: 13 residues. CDR3 loop: CATIGALNTEAFF. The CDR3 DNA is TGTGCCACCATCGGGGCCCTGAACACTGAAGCTTTCTTT.

The CDR3 DNA sequence: TGCGCCAGCAGCCTTCGTAGTAGGACTGGAAACACCATATATTTT. Amino acids: CASSLRSRTGNTIYF. The V and J genes are TRBV4-1 and TRBJ1-3, with no clear D. CDR1 is MGHRA, CDR2 YSYEKL, per germline. This CDR3 has 15 amino acids. V was clipped by 4 bases and J by 2 bases, with 12 bases between them.

Ten or more counts support this clonotype. The V gene is TRBV7-6, the J gene TRBJ2-7, with 9 bases lining up with TRBD1. Trimming cost V 1 base and J 2 bases; bases outside gene matches: 3. Germline values: CDR1 SGHVS, CDR2 FNYEAQ. The CDR3 is made up of 15 amino acids. In DNA form, the CDR3 reads TGTGCCAGCAGCTTAGAACAGGGGGCCACCTACGAGCAGTACTTC. Residues: CASSLEQGATYEQYF.

Ten or more counts support this clonotype. CDR3 coding DNA: TGTGCCAGCAGTTACCCCAGGGGGGGGGGGAACACTGAAGCTTTCTTT. It yields the protein CASSYPRGGGNTEAFF. This sequence joins TRBV6-5 and TRBJ1-1; 7 bases agree with TRBD1. Per the germline V gene, CDR1 is MNHEY and CDR2 is SVGAGI. After removal of 2 bases from V and 1 base from J, the junction contained 7 bases not matched to a gene. CDR3 length: 16 residues.

Only a few counts were recorded for this clonotype. The V gene is TRBV29-1, the J gene TRBJ2-2, with TRBD2 matching 14 bases. The junction had 5 bases not matched to a gene; V was cut back by 4 bases and J by 1 base. This CDR3 spans 17 amino acids. Germline CDR1 SQVTM, CDR2 ANQGSEA. The chain's CDR3 is CSVGAGTSGRNTGELFF. For the CDR3, the DNA is TGCAGCGTTGGGGCCGGGACTAGCGGGAGGAACACCGGGGAGCTGTTTTTT.

Remarks on this clonotype: One end of the junction fails to match germline, which may point to a read error. The rearrangement uses TRBV9 and TRBJ2-7; D remains unclear. In germline, CDR1 is SGDLS, CDR2 YYNGEE. The length of the CDR3 is 13 residues. This CDR3 reads CASSVEAAHDQYF. CDR3 coding DNA: TGTGCCAGCAGCGTTGAGGCAGCCCACGATCAGTACTTC.

This clonotype has ten or more counts. The genes are TRBV6-5 and TRBJ2-7; TRBD2 aligns across 14 bases. The ends lost 6 bases at V and 6 bases at J; junction bases unmatched: 13. CDR1 and CDR2 from the germline V gene are MNHEY and SVGAGI. The CDR3 has 17 amino acids. As DNA, the CDR3 is TGTGCCAGCAGAGGACTAGCGGGAGGTCTGGTCTTGCGCGAGCAGTACTTC. Translating it yields CASRGLAGGLVLREQYF.